This entry features one TCR beta chain sequence. Its antigen remains unidentified. Sequencing was performed with immunoSEQ multiplex PCR; in TCRdb, only in-frame clones are kept and a portion is missing. Here the sample spans roughly 150,000 clones, roughly nine tenths being singletons. This sample is drawn from a study of T cell responses to AZD1222 COVID-19 vaccine. Study-level findings and limits: It was only 6 or 7 AZD1222 recipients who were seropositive at baseline. Donors were largely white British and mainly female; clonal diversity was possibly underestimated. Recipients of two AZD1222 doses showed rising Spike-specific TCR breadth and depth.

This CDR3 is 13 amino acids long. V was trimmed by 7 bases and J by 10 bases, leaving 22 bases between them. From germline, CDR1 is SQVTM and CDR2 ANQGSEA. The sequence was collected from an adult who had recovered from COVID-19. The chain couples TRBV29-1 to TRBJ1-1, with a weak D call TRBD1 (5 bases). Sequencing used peripheral blood, obtained after recovery from COVID-19. The CDR3 is CSAEAGTQRRAFF. The CDR3 DNA sequence: TGCAGCGCCGAAGCCGGGACCCAGCGGAGAGCTTTCTTT.